This T cell receptor beta chain comes out of a study of blood T cells in healthy people across ages (dated by TCRdb to between 2015 and 2016). About the investigation overall: In model experiments, template switching captured about one uniquely barcoded TCR beta cDNA molecule for every two T cells. Age-related changes in TCR beta repertoire diversity were measured in the study by deep sequencing normalized with unique cDNA molecular identifiers. Donors were grouped into four age groups: young (average roughly 17 years), middle-aged (over 35), aged (around 56) and long-lived (about 82). To avoid experimental bias, donors of different ages were randomly spread across the sequencing lanes. The study analyzed two additional independent replicas of 1 million unique cDNA reads from the same blood draw for two donors, one aged 18 to 30 and one aged 80 or older.

The roughly 37 donors, aged about 6 to 90 years, were systemically healthy Caucasian individuals from Russia. Each donor gave 8 to 10 milliliters of peripheral blood, drawn into EDTA-treated Vacutainer tubes. Ficoll-Paque density-gradient centrifugation was used to isolate PBMCs, with at least 6.5 million obtained per sample. Trizol reagent was used to extract total RNA from PBMCs, with at least 6 micrograms per sample. For every donor, flow cytometry on a PBMC aliquot measured the percentage of naive CD45RAhigh/CD27high T cells. The method was 5' RACE. The sequencer was an Illumina HiSeq 2500. A second about 7 to 12 cycle PCR used a sample-barcoded 5' primer and a J-beta primer mix. Each TCR beta cDNA molecule received a unique molecular identifier from a template-switch 5' adaptor carrying 12 random nucleotides. Each sample yielded at least 2.5 million CDR3-containing paired-end reads. First-strand cDNA was synthesized from all RNA with the Mint cDNA synthesis kit, primed by a TRBC-specific oligonucleotide. After uracil-DNA glycosylase treatment, a first 18-cycle PCR used universal primers M1SS and BC2_uni_R on all cDNA. As for the authors' bioinformatics: Each sample was normalized by randomly selecting 1 million high-quality reads, each carrying a distinct molecular identifier. Instead of being binned into consensus sequences, reads with shared molecular identifiers were discarded. CDR3 identification, clonotype clustering and error correction used MiTCR with a Q25 quality threshold and the strictest error-elimination algorithm. A nonparametric unseen species model with Euler transformation was used to estimate a lower bound on total TCR beta diversity. TCRdb ran its own pipeline on the public reads, namely fastp trimming at Q25 and MiXCR clone calling, and kept in-frame beta chains. Identical CDR3 protein sequences are pooled into one entry, listed with their most common genes and DNA. TCRdb, not the authors, supplied the V and J calls. The sample has about 1.4 million distinct CDR3 sequences on record, 55% to 75% of them singletons. The top ten clones comprise roughly 6.3% of the sample.

In this sample, this clonotype turned up a few times. The specificity of this receptor is unknown. Per-base quality was not reported, and no clone a single base away is much larger than it. V is trimmed back by 1 base and J by 9 bases, and the junction contains 6 bases that no gene match accounts for. The CDR3, from cysteine to phenylalanine, totals 15 residues. Only the CDR3 region is kept as DNA, spanning 45 bases read in frame from base 1. The germline V gene specifies SGHTA as CDR1 and FQGNSA as CDR2. The full study reports these points: Compared with the aged group, more naive CD4+ T cells, fewer expanded clones and increased TCR diversity were shown by the long-lived group, suggesting age selection. The percentage of naive T cells measured by flow cytometry correlated strongly with observed TCR beta diversity. Because donor CMV infection status was unknown, age-related changes in expanded clonotypes were potentially confounded. Observed TCR beta diversity per million T cells fell roughly linearly with age, and a significant reduction was already apparent by age approximately 41. Estimates of total diversity based on one million sequenced T cells were considered lower bounds and underestimates. Bulk unsorted PBMC profiling prevented conclusive comparison of naive and antigen-experienced compartments.

Sequencing was performed on blood. Here the chain combines TRBV7-2 and TRBJ2-1; 10 bases in the middle match TRBD2. The TCR sequence derives from a man younger than 30 in good health. Here the CDR3 is given as CASSLEAGGPGEQFF. The nucleotide sequence is TGTGCCAGCAGCTTAGAAGCGGGAGGGCCCGGTGAGCAGTTCTTC.